The rows below give T cell receptor beta chains drawn from one sample of a study of OX40 agonist ivuxolimab in advanced cancers. Measured with immunoSEQ multiplex PCR; TCRdb has only the in-frame clones, and not every one. The sample carries about 58,000 clones, over 70% recorded once. The sequencing here drew on CD4+ or CD8+ T cells sorted from blood, taken in a trial of the OX40 agonist ivuxolimab. The receptors originated from an adult with an advanced solid tumor such as melanoma, head and neck, liver or kidney cancer. The CDR3 runs from the conserved cysteine through the conserved F or W.

TRBV2,TRBJ1-5,13,CAGSVQRDQPQHF
TRBV30,TRBJ1-4,15,CAWRGRQGSSEKLFF
TRBV6-6,TRBJ1-2,14,CASSYLGRELGYTF
TRBV27,TRBJ1-2,14,CASSLKPAGYGYTF
TRBV7-6,TRBJ1-1,15,CASSFLGGPNTEAFF
TRBV29-1,TRBJ2-7,13,CSVVLAGTYEQYF
TRBV11-2,TRBJ2-7,14,CASRLLAGTGEQYF
TRBV13,TRBJ1-3,11,CASSWGDTIYF
TRBV2,TRBJ2-1,18,CASSDYNSGFSSYNEQFF
TRBV6-6,TRBJ1-3,14,CASSYLQAGNTIYF
TRBV14,TRBJ1-1,13,CASSQDFVTEAFF
TRBV13,TRBJ2-7,15,CASSSMDRGPGEQYF
TRBV27,TRBJ1-2,13,CASSIRGGYGYTF
TRBV7-9,TRBJ2-1,14,CASSFGHIYNEQFF
TRBV2,TRBJ2-2,14,CASSESQVTGELFF
TRBV30,TRBJ2-7,14,CAWSIGASAYEQYF
TRBV4-3,TRBJ2-5,14,CASSQDHRGETQYF
TRBV18,TRBJ2-7,16,CASSPPAGGLTYEQYF
TRBV6-1,TRBJ1-5,12,CASSEFVQPQHF
TRBV11-2,TRBJ2-5,16,CASSSAGTSGTETQYF
TRBV11-2,TRBJ1-1,13,CASSLAGNTEAFF
TRBV19,TRBJ2-3,13,CASSTRVTDTQYF
TRBV6-6,TRBJ2-7,13,CASSYGSVSEQYF
TRBV21-1,TRBJ2-3,16,CASSPGALAWADTQYF
TRBV29-1,TRBJ1-4,13,CSVERGANEKLFF
TRBV28,TRBJ1-2,14,CASRTGVSRLGYTF
TRBV19,TRBJ2-2,17,CASSILPGRTNTGELFF
TRBV18,TRBJ1-4,17,CASSLGQGAATNEKLFF
TRBV7-9,TRBJ2-5,14,CASSWGQGQETQYF